The entry below gives a single TCR beta chain sequence along with its context. TCRdb keeps only in-frame clones here, not all; method: immunoSEQ multiplex PCR. The repertoire holds some 640,000 clones, over 75% seen once, with just under 0.0095% in the top ten. The entry originates in a study of shared T cell receptors in the human thymus. CDR3 size: 15 residues. In germline, CDR1 is MDHEN, CDR2 SYDVKM. V was shortened by 6 bases and J by 3 bases, with 12 bases between the two germline ends. The same sample was also used in a study of human thymus T cells. This second report adds: Thymus specimens were resections from corrective heart surgery.

This chain connects TRBV28 to TRBJ1-6; maybe TRBD1 (5 bases). Sequences were obtained from thymocytes. The sequence was collected from a boy in the first two years of life with a congenital heart defect. CDR3 sequence: CASSDRGSYNSPLHF. The CDR3, as DNA: TGTGCCAGCAGCGACAGAGGAAGCTATAATTCACCCCTCCACTTT.